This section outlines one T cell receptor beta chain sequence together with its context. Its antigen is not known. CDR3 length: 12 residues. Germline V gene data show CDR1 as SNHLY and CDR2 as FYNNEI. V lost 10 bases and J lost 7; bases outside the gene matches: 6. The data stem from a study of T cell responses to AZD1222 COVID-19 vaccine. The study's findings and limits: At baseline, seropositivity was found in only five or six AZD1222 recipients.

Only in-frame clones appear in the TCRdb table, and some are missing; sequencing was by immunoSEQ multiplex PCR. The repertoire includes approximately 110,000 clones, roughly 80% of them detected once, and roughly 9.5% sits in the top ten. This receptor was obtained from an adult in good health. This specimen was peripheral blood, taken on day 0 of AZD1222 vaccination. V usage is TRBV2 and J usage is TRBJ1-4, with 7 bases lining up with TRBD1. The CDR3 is CANRGGGEKLFF. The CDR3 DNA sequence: TGTGCCAACAGGGGCGGAGGTGAAAAACTGTTTTTT.